Below, 11 T cell receptor beta chains from the same sample are listed, as sequenced in a study of blood T cell repertoires in COVID-19. Produced via immunoSEQ multiplex PCR; TCRdb's table is partial and in-frame only. The sample has some 120,000 clones; about 80% are singletons. The sample was peripheral blood. All receptors derive from a human donor in a cohort sampled during active COVID-19.

The V and J genes are TRBV4-1 and TRBJ2-3, with 8 nucleotides matching TRBD2. The J segment lost 3 bases and the V segment lost 1 base, leaving 9 bases of the junction unmatched. Germline CDR1 MGHRA, CDR2 YSYEKL. This CDR3 has 17 residues. The CDR3 region is CASSQASRGGLTDTQYF. Here the CDR3 DNA reads TGCGCCAGCAGCCAAGCCTCACGGGGGGGTTTGACAGATACGCAGTATTTT.

Note on this clone: Germline is not matched at one junction end, which may reflect a read error. The J gene is TRBJ2-1, the V gene TRBV7-2, with 10 bases aligning to TRBD2. This CDR3 has 17 residues. Germline lookup yields CDR1 SGHTA and CDR2 FQGNSA. DNA of the CDR3: TGTGCCAGCAGCCCCTTTCAAGCGGGGGGGTCCTTCAATGAGCAGTTCTTC. It is translated as CASSPFQAGGSFNEQFF.

V gene TRBV9 combines with J gene TRBJ1-2, with 7 positions matching TRBD1. The V gene end was trimmed by 0 bases and the J gene end by 5 bases; junction bases not matched to a gene: 7. Germline CDR1 SGDLS, CDR2 YYNGEE. The CDR3 consists of 15 residues. CDR3 nucleotides: TGTGCCAGCAGCGTAGGTGAGGGGGCGTATTATGGCTACACCTTC. Protein product: CASSVGEGAYYGYTF. Filled out from reference TRBV9 and TRBJ1-2, the complete variable domain reads DSGVTQTPKHLITATGQRVTLRCSPRSGDLSVYWYQQSLDQGLQFLIQYYNGEERAKGNILERFSAQQFPDLHSELNLSSLELGDSALYFCASSVGEGAYYGYTFGSGTRLTVV.

This chain joins TRBV7-2 and TRBJ1-5; 8 nucleotides agree with TRBD1. The V gene's germline CDR1 is SGHTA and CDR2 FQGNSA. Losses at the gene ends were 5 bases for V and 2 bases for J; bases not matched to a gene: 8. This CDR3 is 16 amino acids long. This CDR3 is CASSLTGAFGNQPQHF. For the CDR3, the DNA is TGTGCCAGCAGCCTGACAGGGGCTTTCGGCAATCAGCCCCAGCATTTT.

The chain joins TRBV19 to TRBJ1-1; 8 bases line up with TRBD1. Trimming cost V 5 bases and J 0 bases; bases outside gene matches: 8. CDR3 size: 16 residues. Germline-derived CDR1 and CDR2 are LNHDA and SQIVND (reference sequence). The DNA for the CDR3 is TGTGCCAGTAGTCCGAGGGACAGGCAGTTGAACACTGAAGCTTTCTTT. It translates to CASSPRDRQLNTEAFF.

This chain uses TRBV5-8 with TRBJ2-2; D is perhaps TRBD2 (5 bases). This CDR3 has 15 amino acids. Looked up from germline, CDR1 is SGHTS and CDR2 is YDEGEE. The ends were cut back, 4 bases at V and 5 bases at J, with 15 bases in the middle. The CDR3 sequence is CASSPELEGTGELFF. The CDR3 nucleotides read TGTGCCAGCAGCCCGGAGTTAGAGGGAACCGGGGAGCTGTTTTTT.

The DNA for the CDR3 is TGTGCCAGCACCCTCCGAGGGGGCACTGAAGCTTTCTTT. Its protein product is CASTLRGGTEAFF. The chain joins TRBV12-3 or TRBV12-4 to TRBJ1-1, with TRBD1 as a possible D gene (6 bases). The CDR3 has 13 residues. Trimming removed 7 bases from V and 4 bases from J, with 13 bases in between.

J is TRBJ2-5 and V is TRBV19; D might be TRBD2 (5 bases). Trimming took 3 bases from V and 7 from J, leaving 12 bases between them. The CDR3 has 13 amino acids. From germline, CDR1 is LNHDA and CDR2 SQIVND (reference sequence). The CDR3 sequence: CASSITGIGTQYF. The CDR3 region has the DNA TGTGCCAGTAGTATTACGGGAATCGGGACCCAGTACTTC.

Only a few counts were recorded for this clone. The chain carries TRBV7-9 and TRBJ2-5, with D possibly being TRBD2 (5 bases). V lost 5 bases to trimming and J lost 2 bases, with 9 bases between them. Per germline, CDR1 SEHNR and CDR2 FQNEAQ (reference sequence). The CDR3 runs 13 residues. The CDR3 nucleotides are TGTGCCAGCAGCCGCGGGTCTCAAGAGACCCAGTACTTC. This codes for CASSRGSQETQYF. Full variable domain (rest looked up from reference TRBV7-9 and TRBJ2-5): DTGVSQNPRHKITKRGQNVTFRCDPISEHNRLYWYRQTLGQGPEFLTYFQNEAQLEKSRLLSDRFSAERPKGSFSTLEIQRTEQGDSAMYLCASSRGSQETQYFGPGTRLLVL.

The chain couples TRBV6-1 to TRBJ2-2, with 8 bases identical to TRBD1. Germline CDR1 MNHNS, CDR2 SASEGT. The V gene end was trimmed by 3 bases and the J gene end by 6 bases; junction bases not matched to a gene: 6. The CDR3 consists of 15 residues. The CDR3 loop reads CASSDRTGFAGELFF. CDR3 bases: TGTGCCAGCAGTGATAGGACAGGGTTCGCCGGGGAGCTGTTTTTT.

The chain has TRBV5-1 and TRBJ2-3; possible D gene TRBD2, 5 bases. CDR1 is SGHRS and CDR2 is YFSETQ in the germline V gene. The CDR3 extends over 15 amino acids. Trimming took 2 bases from V and 7 from J, leaving 17 bases between them. The CDR3 here is CASSFNDPVGNTQYF. The CDR3 DNA reads TGCGCCAGCAGCTTCAACGATCCCGTCGGGAATACGCAGTATTTT.